A selection of T cell receptor beta chains follows, all from one sample in a study of cytomegalovirus exposure and HLA in healthy donors. The repertoire was sequenced with immunoSEQ multiplex PCR; TCRdb's copy has only in-frame clones and lacks some. This sample contains approximately 120,000 clones. Sequencing used PBMCs. The receptors derive from a man younger than 45 in good health and CMV-seronegative. The CDR3 runs from the conserved cysteine through the conserved F or W. D genes are given only for firm matches.

d_gene	j_gene	v_gene	CDR3nt	CDR3aa
NA	TRBJ2-5	TRBV30	TGTGCCTGGAGTGTCCCCCCGGGGACACACCGAGAGACCCAGTACTTC	CAWSVPPGTHRETQYF
TRBD1	TRBJ2-7	TRBV29-1	TGCAGCGGGAGGACAGGCGCCACCTACGAGCAGTACTTC	CSGRTGATYEQYF
NA	TRBJ1-1	TRBV6-5	TGTGCCAGTCGTGTAAGGAGACGGGGGGACACTGAAGCTTTCTTT	CASRVRRRGDTEAFF
NA	TRBJ2-1	TRBV4-2	TGTGCCAGCAGCCACCTCAGGGGCGCCAATGAGCAGTTCTTC	CASSHLRGANEQFF
NA	TRBJ1-2	TRBV18	TGTGCCAGCTCACCAGCTAACGGAGACTATGGCTACACCTTC	CASSPANGDYGYTF
NA	TRBJ1-6	TRBV7-8	TGTGCCAGCAGCCCGACAGAGAGCTCCTATAATTCACCCCTCCACTTT	CASSPTESSYNSPLHF
TRBD2	TRBJ2-2	TRBV11-1	TGTGCCAGCAGCTTACAATTGGGACTAGCGGATCGGACCGGGGAGCTGTTTTTT	CASSLQLGLADRTGELFF
TRBD2	TRBJ2-7	TRBV9	TGTGCCAGCAGCAAAGCGGGGGAGACCTACGAGCAGTACTTC	CASSKAGETYEQYF
NA	TRBJ1-3	TRBV10-1	TGCGCCAGCAGTGGCCGGTCCTCTGGAAACACCATATATTTT	CASSGRSSGNTIYF
TRBD2	TRBJ2-1	TRBV5-1	TGCGCCAGCAGCTTGGCCTGGGCTAGCGGGAGGGTTTGGGATGAGCAGTTCTTC	CASSLAWASGRVWDEQFF
TRBD2	TRBJ2-5	TRBV7-6	TGTGCCAGCAGTCGCGCACAGCGGGAGAGCGAGACCCAGTACTTC	CASSRAQRESETQYF
TRBD2	TRBJ2-3	TRBV5-1	TGCGCCAGCAGCCTCGGGATGGCGGGAGCAGATACGCAGTATTTT	CASSLGMAGADTQYF
NA	TRBJ2-7	TRBV29-1	TGCAGCGTTCGGGGGACCAGGACAGGCGTCGGCGAGCAGTACTTC	CSVRGTRTGVGEQYF
NA	TRBJ2-7	TRBV19	TGTGCCAGTAGTATTGACAGAAACTACGAGCAGTACTTC	CASSIDRNYEQYF
NA	TRBJ1-2	TRBV6-1	TGTGCCAGCAGTGAACAGGGATATGGCTACACCTTC	CASSEQGYGYTF
TRBD2	TRBJ2-5	TRBV19	TGTGCCAGTAGTATGCCCGGGGGGTGGGAGACCCAGTACTTC	CASSMPGGWETQYF
NA	TRBJ1-2	TRBV29-1	TGCAGCGTTGAATTGCGTAACTATGGCTACACCTTC	CSVELRNYGYTF
TRBD1	TRBJ2-7	TRBV28	TGTGCCAGCAGCCCGGGACAGGGGGGCTACGAGCAGTACTTC	CASSPGQGGYEQYF
TRBD1	TRBJ1-5	TRBV6-6	TGTGCCAGCAATCCGGGACAGCGCAATCAGCCCCAGCATTTT	CASNPGQRNQPQHF
TRBD2	TRBJ2-2	TRBV5-6	TGTGCCAGCCATACTTTATCAGCGGGAGGGACCGGGGAGCTGTTTTTT	CASHTLSAGGTGELFF
NA	TRBJ2-1	TRBV4-1	TGCGCCAGCAGCCACTCGGGGAGGCTGAATGAGCAGTTCTTC	CASSHSGRLNEQFF
TRBD2	TRBJ2-3	TRBV9	TGTGCCAGCAGCGTAGTCTCCGGACTAGCGGGAGGGCCTCAAGATACGCAGTATTTT	CASSVVSGLAGGPQDTQYF
TRBD1	TRBJ1-1	TRBV19	TGTGCCAGTAGTGCCGGGACAGGGAGGACTGAAGCTTTCTTT	CASSAGTGRTEAFF
TRBD1	TRBJ2-4	TRBV7-2	TGTGCCAGCAGCTTAGCTCCTGGGACAGGGGGCGGCATTCAGTACTTC	CASSLAPGTGGGIQYF
TRBD1	TRBJ2-1	TRBV9	TGTGCCAGCAGCTCCTGGGACAGGGCGCACAATGAGCAGTTCTTC	CASSSWDRAHNEQFF
NA	TRBJ1-5	TRBV28	TGTGCCAGCAGTTCCGACACTAGTAGCAATCAGCCCCAGCATTTT	CASSSDTSSNQPQHF
TRBD1	TRBJ1-2	TRBV5-1	TGCGCCAGCAGGCCAGGCGCCGGGACAGGAGTCATCTATGGCTACACCTTC	CASRPGAGTGVIYGYTF
TRBD1	TRBJ2-5	TRBV5-6	TGTGCCAGCAGCCCGGGGACAGGGGAGGGAGGTATGGAGACCCAGTACTTC	CASSPGTGEGGMETQYF
NA	TRBJ2-1	TRBV6-4	TGTGCCAGCAGTGACTCTGCGGGGTGGGATGAGCAGTTCTTC	CASSDSAGWDEQFF
NA	TRBJ2-7	TRBV4-1	TGCGCCAGCAGCCAAGTTCGGGACTACGAGCAGTACTTC	CASSQVRDYEQYF
NA	TRBJ2-1	TRBV19	TGTGCCAGTAGTGCCGTTTCCGACTCCCTGTCCTACAATGAGCAGTTCTTC	CASSAVSDSLSYNEQFF
TRBD2	TRBJ2-1	TRBV28	TGTGCCAGCAGGCCTACTAGCGGGAGCTACAATGAGCAGTTCTTC	CASRPTSGSYNEQFF
NA	TRBJ2-7	TRBV19	TGTGCCAGCCGCCCGACGCACAGAAGCTCCTACGAGCAGTACTTC	CASRPTHRSSYEQYF
NA	TRBJ1-2	TRBV18	TGTGCCAGCTCACCGCTGGGACTCCGGAAGACCTTCGGCTACACCTTC	CASSPLGLRKTFGYTF
NA	TRBJ1-1	TRBV5-6	TGTGCCAGCTCGACAAGGATAGGGAGTCTTAACACTGAAGCTTTCTTT	CASSTRIGSLNTEAFF
TRBD1	TRBJ1-5	TRBV19	TGTGCCAGTAGTACCTCGACAGGGGCAAGGAGCAATCAGCCCCAGCATTTT	CASSTSTGARSNQPQHF
NA	TRBJ2-7	TRBV28	TGTGCCAGCAGTTTGAACAGGGCCTACGAGCAGTACTTC	CASSLNRAYEQYF
NA	TRBJ2-4	TRBV5-6	TGTGCCAGCAGCTTGGAGGGACTTAACATTCAGTACTTC	CASSLEGLNIQYF
NA	TRBJ2-3	TRBV9	TGTGCCAGCAGCAGGGGGAGGGCCACAGATACGCAGTATTTT	CASSRGRATDTQYF
TRBD2	TRBJ2-1	TRBV10-3	TGTGCCATCAGTGCCCTCTCCCGGGGGGTACACAATGAGCAGTTCTTC	CAISALSRGVHNEQFF
TRBD1	TRBJ1-2	TRBV10-2	TGCGCCAGCAGTGGATCCGGACAGGGCGTGGACTATGGCTACACCTTC	CASSGSGQGVDYGYTF
TRBD1	TRBJ1-3	TRBV28	TGTGCCAGCACCTCCGGGACAGGGGTTTTCTCTGGAAACACCATATATTTT	CASTSGTGVFSGNTIYF
TRBD1	TRBJ1-5	TRBV7-8	TGTGCCAGCAGCTTAGTAATATGGGGGACAGGGTTTAATCAGCCCCAGCATTTT	CASSLVIWGTGFNQPQHF
NA	TRBJ1-1	TRBV28	TGTGCCAGCAGTTTGACAGACCTGAACACTGAAGCTTTCTTT	CASSLTDLNTEAFF
TRBD2	TRBJ2-2	TRBV10-2	TGCGCCAGCAGTGAGTCGGGACTAGCGGGAGTTTACACCGGGGAGCTGTTTTTT	CASSESGLAGVYTGELFF
NA	TRBJ2-4	TRBV9	TGTGCCAGCAGCGTAGGGCAGGGGCCGGGAAACATTCAGTACTTC	CASSVGQGPGNIQYF
NA	TRBJ1-4	TRBV19	TGTGCCAGTAAGGACAGTAATGAAAAACTGTTTTTT	CASKDSNEKLFF
NA	TRBJ2-3	TRBV5-1	TGCGCCAGCAGCTTGGGCAGGGTGGAAACAGATACGCAGTATTTT	CASSLGRVETDTQYF
NA	TRBJ2-1	TRBV18	TGTGCCAGCTCCGGGCCAGGGGTGGACAATGAGCAGTTCTTC	CASSGPGVDNEQFF
NA	TRBJ1-6	TRBV9	TGTGCCAGCGGCTCACCCCTCCACTTT	CASGSPLHF
NA	TRBJ2-7	TRBV7-2	TGTGCCAGCAGCCGTACCGGGATCAGCTACGAGCAGTACTTC	CASSRTGISYEQYF
TRBD1	TRBJ2-2	TRBV7-8	TGTGCCAGCAGCGCCTTAGGACAGGGATTTATCTCCGGGGAGCTGTTTTTT	CASSALGQGFISGELFF
NA	TRBJ1-1	TRBV5-1	TGCGCCAGCAGCCGATATCCCCGGTCGGTCACTGAAGCTTTCTTT	CASSRYPRSVTEAFF
NA	TRBJ1-1	TRBV28	TGTGCCAGCAATGGGGCAGGGGATCGGACTGAAGCTTTCTTT	CASNGAGDRTEAFF
NA	TRBJ2-7	TRBV30	TGTGCCTCCCGAGGCGGTTTCTCCTACGAGCAGTACTTC	CASRGGFSYEQYF
TRBD1	TRBJ2-3	TRBV30	TGTGCCTGGAGTCGACAGACAGGGAGCACAGATACGCAGTATTTT	CAWSRQTGSTDTQYF
NA	TRBJ1-2	TRBV10-3	TGTGCCATCAGTGACTCTTGGAGGGGAACTGGTTATGGCTACACCTTC	CAISDSWRGTGYGYTF
TRBD2	TRBJ2-7	TRBV4-1	TGCGCCAGCAGCCAAGGTACTAGCGGGAGGTTTTACGAGCAGTACTTC	CASSQGTSGRFYEQYF
NA	TRBJ1-2	TRBV10-3	TGTGCCATCAGACCGGGGGGGGGCTATGGCTACACCTTC	CAIRPGGGYGYTF